This TCR beta chain was captured in a study of shared clonotypes between healthy human individuals. The germline V gene encodes CDR1 SGHRS and CDR2 YFSETQ. The germline V and J ends were trimmed by 0 bases and 9 bases, with 13 bases remaining between them. The CDR3 has 13 residues. The method was immunoSEQ multiplex PCR; TCRdb's version includes in-frame clones alone and lacks a portion of them. The sample has approximately 1,500,000 clones; approximately 98% are singletons. This TCR was recovered from a man aged 25 to 40 in good health. Sequencing was performed on naive CD4+ T cells sorted from blood. Subset noted: CD45RA+ positively selected. The chain couples TRBV5-1 to TRBJ2-7; D unclear. CDR3 DNA sequence: TGCGCCAGCAGCTTGGTGCCGCAGGAGTGGCAGTACTTC. Translation: CASSLVPQEWQYF. The variable domain in full, completed from reference TRBV5-1 and TRBJ2-7, reads KAGVTQTPRYLIKTRGQQVTLSCSPISGHRSVSWYQQTPGQGLQFLFEYFSETQRNKGNFPGRFSGRQFSNSRSEMNVSTLELGDSALYLCASSLVPQEWQYFGPGTRLTVT.